The sample holds one count of the clone carrying this T cell receptor beta chain. The data are from a study of blood T cell repertoires in COVID-19. In the study overall: Researchers got acute and convalescent COVID-19 samples from the United States, Italy and Spain.

The CDR3 spans 15 residues. Germline V gene sequence: CDR1 MDHEN, CDR2 SYDVKM. V dropped 8 bases and J dropped 3 bases, with 14 bases sitting between them. Study processing details: Amplification from reference gene primers served as the basis for estimated nucleated cell counts. Some clones are missing from TCRdb's copy, which holds only in-frame ones; the method was immunoSEQ multiplex PCR. The DNA was the basis for D and trimming; V, J and clone size are from that table. The repertoire holds a few hundred thousand clones, with roughly 88% as singletons. Sequencing used peripheral blood. This sequence was found in a woman aged 25-40 years with active or convalescent COVID-19. The chain recombines TRBV28 with TRBJ1-6, with D possibly being TRBD1 (5 bases). The CDR3: CASARAGYYNSPLHF. Written as DNA, the CDR3 is TGTGCCAGCGCCAGGGCCGGGTACTATAATTCACCCCTCCACTTT.